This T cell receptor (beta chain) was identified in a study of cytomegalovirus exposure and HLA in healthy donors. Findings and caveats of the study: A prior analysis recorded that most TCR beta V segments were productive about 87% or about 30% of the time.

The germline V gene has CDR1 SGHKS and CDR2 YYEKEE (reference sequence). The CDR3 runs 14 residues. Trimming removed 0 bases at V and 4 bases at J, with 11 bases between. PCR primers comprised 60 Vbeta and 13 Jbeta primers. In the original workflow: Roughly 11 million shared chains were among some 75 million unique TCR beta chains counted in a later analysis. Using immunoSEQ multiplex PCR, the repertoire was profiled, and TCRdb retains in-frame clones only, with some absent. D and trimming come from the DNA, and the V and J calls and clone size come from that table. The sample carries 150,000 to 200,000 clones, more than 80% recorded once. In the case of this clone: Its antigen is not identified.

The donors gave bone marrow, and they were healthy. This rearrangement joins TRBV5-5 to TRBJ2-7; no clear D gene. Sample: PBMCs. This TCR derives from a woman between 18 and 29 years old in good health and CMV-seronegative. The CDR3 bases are TGTGCCAGCAGCTTGGGACCGCAGGAATACGAGCAGTACTTC. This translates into CASSLGPQEYEQYF.